The 20 T cell receptor beta chains given below trace back to one sample, sequenced in a study of metastatic and nonmetastatic thyroid tumors. TCRdb reassembled clones from the PCR reads with MiXCR. The sample yields more than 13,000 clones, more than 20% seen once. Ahead of thyroid surgery, no patient had received treatment of any kind. Material: blood. The receptors stem from a female donor with papillary thyroid cancer or a benign thyroid nodule (not recorded which). Some clones in this sample may be carry-over from other donors' samples.

The chain combines TRBV6-1 with TRBJ1-1; D may be TRBD1 (5 bases). Germline CDR1 MNHNS, CDR2 SASEGT. The CDR3 is 14 amino acids. The V end was cut by 3 bases, the J end by 1 base, with 9 bases between. The chain's CDR3 is CASSEGRGNTEAFF. The CDR3 coding sequence is TGTGCCAGCAGTGAGGGACGGGGGAACACTGAAGCTTTCTTT.

In its sample, this clone ranks as medium-sized. The chain combines TRBV12-3 or TRBV12-4 with TRBJ1-2; 10 bases line up with TRBD1. This CDR3 comprises 15 residues. The V and J ends lost 5 bases and 8 bases, in that order; junction bases with no gene match: 11. CDR3 DNA: TGTGCCAGCAGTCAAACCGGACAGGGGGTAGAAGGCTACACCTTC. Residues: CASSQTGQGVEGYTF.

This clone has at least ten counts. V usage is TRBV7-2 and J usage is TRBJ2-2; D is undetermined. Trimming removed 1 base at V and 4 bases at J, with 7 bases between. The CDR3 contains 14 residues. In germline, CDR1 is SGHTA, CDR2 FQGNSA. CDR3 region: CASSLVRATGELFF. DNA of the CDR3: TGTGCCAGCAGCTTAGTAAGGGCCACCGGGGAGCTGTTTTTT.

This clone was recorded at least ten times. The chain links TRBV7-8 to TRBJ2-1; D is uncertain. Trimming stripped 1 base from V and 10 bases from J, with 14 bases between. CDR1 and CDR2 from the germline V gene are SGHVS and FQNEAQ. The length of the CDR3 is 14 residues. The CDR3 here is CASSLVPSPREQFF. CDR3 sequence (DNA): TGTGCCAGCAGCTTAGTGCCCAGCCCTCGGGAGCAGTTCTTC.

In this sample, this clone turned up many times. The V call is TRBV7-9, the J call TRBJ1-4; 8 bases are shared with TRBD1. The CDR3 loop spans 16 amino acids. Germline V CDR1 and CDR2: SEHNR, FQNEAQ (reference sequence). Trimming at V came to 5 bases and at J to 6 bases, leaving 11 bases not matched to a gene. CDR3 in amino acids: CASSRGQGDSYEKLFF. CDR3 nucleotides: TGTGCCAGCAGCCGTGGACAGGGTGATTCCTATGAAAAACTGTTTTTT.

This clone has a handful of counts. The chain couples TRBV20-1 to TRBJ2-7, with 11 bases identical to TRBD2. The germline V gene encodes CDR1 DFQATT and CDR2 SNEGSKA (reference sequence). The V and J ends lost 6 bases and 4 bases, in that order; junction bases with no gene match: 8. The CDR3 is made up of 14 amino acids. In nucleotides, the CDR3 is TGCAGTGCCTCACTAGCGGGAGAACCTTACGAGCAGTACTTC. Its translation: CSASLAGEPYEQYF.

About this clone itself: This may be a read error, as it is one base from a much larger clone. The genes are TRBV4-3 and TRBJ1-1, with a weak D call TRBD1 (5 bases). CDR1 is LGHNA, CDR2 YSLEER, per germline. The V end was cut by 1 base, the J end by 7 bases, with 16 bases between. The CDR3 covers 15 residues. The CDR3 sequence is CASSQGVGGRIEAFF. The CDR3 region has the DNA TGCGCCAGCAGCCAAGGTGTGGGGGGGAGGATTGAAGCTTTCTTT.

By share, this clone counts as medium-sized. The rearrangement joins TRBV27 to TRBJ2-1; D is possibly TRBD1 or TRBD2 (6 bases each). V was trimmed by 3 bases and J by 7 bases, leaving 10 bases between them. CDR1 is MNHEY, CDR2 SMNVEV, per germline (reference sequence). This CDR3 is 13 amino acids long. CDR3 DNA: TGTGCCAGCAGTTTGCCGGGGGCAAATGAGCAGTTCTTC. This translates into CASSLPGANEQFF.

In its sample, this clone was seen many times. This chain connects TRBV5-8 to TRBJ2-6; D is uncertain. With 2 bases removed from V and 0 bases from J, the gap between germline ends came to 6 bases. Germline assignment: CDR1 SGHTS and CDR2 YDEGEE. This CDR3 comprises 15 residues. The DNA for the CDR3 is TGTGCCAGCAGCTTAGGTTTCTCTGGGGCCAACGTCCTGACTTTC. It encodes CASSLGFSGANVLTF. Full variable domain (outside the CDR3, taken from reference TRBV5-8 and TRBJ2-6): EAGVTQSPTHLIKTRGQQATLRCSPISGHTSVYWYQQALGLGLQFLLWYDEGEERNRGNFPPRFSGRQFPNYSSELNVNALELEDSALYLCASSLGFSGANVLTFGAGSRLTVL.

The table lists this clone with many counts. The chain has TRBV7-8 and TRBJ2-5; 8 bases are shared with TRBD2. In germline, CDR1 is SGHVS, CDR2 FQNEAQ. Germline trimming cut 5 bases from V and 4 bases from J; bases unmatched to any gene: 12. This CDR3 comprises 16 residues. The CDR3 DNA sequence: TGTGCCAGCAGCCGACAGAATGGACTAGCTGGAGAGACCCAGTACTTC. This encodes CASSRQNGLAGETQYF.

By share, this clone ranks as medium-sized. DNA for the CDR3: TGTGCCAGCAACCGGGGGGTGGGACACACAGATACGCAGTATTTT. Translating it yields CASNRGVGHTDTQYF. This chain connects TRBV6-1 to TRBJ2-3; TRBD2 is a possible D gene (7 bases). Germline V gives CDR1 MNHNS, CDR2 SASEGT. Trimming left V 7 bases short and J 2 bases short, with 16 bases between. CDR3 length equals 15 residues.

This clone was picked up many times. The gene calls are TRBV27 and TRBJ2-1; D possibly corresponds to TRBD2 (5 bases). Trimming left V 2 bases short and J 3 bases short, with 11 bases between. Per germline, CDR1 MNHEY and CDR2 SMNVEV (reference sequence). The CDR3 is 15 residues long. The CDR3 loop is CASSLSSDHYNEQFF. CDR3 DNA sequence: TGTGCCAGCAGTTTAAGTAGCGACCACTACAATGAGCAGTTCTTC.

The chain employs TRBV5-1 and TRBJ1-1; TRBD1 agrees at 8 bases. The CDR3 extends over 14 amino acids. V gave up 4 bases and J gave up 4 bases; unmatched junction bases: 6. CDR1 SGHRS and CDR2 YFSETQ come from the germline V gene. CDR3 in amino acids: CASSLYGTGTEAFF. CDR3 DNA sequence: TGCGCCAGCAGCCTCTATGGGACAGGCACTGAAGCTTTCTTT.

This clone appeared many times. The rearrangement joins TRBV30 to TRBJ2-7; D remains unclear. Trimming took off 4 bases at V and 8 bases at J, with 18 bases between the two ends. This CDR3 comprises 13 residues. Germline V CDR1 and CDR2: GTSNPN, SVGIG (reference sequence). The CDR3 DNA follows: TGTGCCTGGAACTACGACCCCCCGACACAGCAGTACTTC. Translating gives CAWNYDPPTQQYF.

This chain links TRBV7-9 with TRBJ2-7; D may be TRBD1 or TRBD2 (6 bases each). The germline V and J ends were trimmed by 3 bases and 3 bases, with 15 bases remaining between them. Looked up from germline, CDR1 is SEHNR and CDR2 is FQNEAQ (reference sequence). This CDR3 is built from 15 residues. The CDR3, as DNA: TGTGCCAGCAGCTTTTTTCCGGGGGCTATCTACGAGCAGTACTTC. As protein: CASSFFPGAIYEQYF.

In the case of this clone: Mismatch with germline at one junction end may stem from a read error. The V and J genes are TRBV27 and TRBJ2-3, with D perhaps TRBD1 (5 bases). This CDR3 comprises 15 residues. Looked up from germline, CDR1 is MNHEY and CDR2 is SMNVEV (reference sequence). The CDR3 loop reads CARGADGFETDTRYF. CDR3 nucleotides: TGTGCCAGAGGGGCGGACGGGTTCGAAACAGATACGCGGTATTTT.

The V call is TRBV20-1, the J call TRBJ2-7, with TRBD1 matching over 12 bases. The CDR3 has 14 amino acids. Per germline, CDR1 DFQATT and CDR2 SNEGSKA (reference sequence). J lost 5 bases, V lost 5 bases, and 7 bases had no gene match. CDR3 loop: CSAQGQGATNEQYF. The CDR3 DNA reads TGCAGTGCTCAGGGACAGGGGGCTACGAACGAGCAGTACTTC.

This chain connects TRBV11-3 to TRBJ2-3, with D uncertain. The V and J ends lost 5 bases and 8 bases respectively, with 11 bases between them. Germline V gene sequence: CDR1 SGHNT, CDR2 YENEEA. The CDR3 runs to 12 residues. The DNA for the CDR3 is TGTGCCAGCAGCCCAGAAGGGTCTACGCAGTATTTT. Encoded protein: CASSPEGSTQYF.

This clone was seen at least ten times. This rearrangement joins TRBV11-2 to TRBJ1-2, with D perhaps TRBD1 (5 bases). Germline V gene data show CDR1 as SGHAT and CDR2 as FQNNGV. The V end lost 0 bases, the J end lost 8 bases, and 13 bases lay between the germline ends. The CDR3 sequence is 14 residues long. The DNA of the CDR3 is TGTGCCAGCAGCTTAGAGTCAGGGCTGAGGGGCTACACCTTC. This gives the protein CASSLESGLRGYTF.

The chain links TRBV4-1 to TRBJ1-5; 7 bases line up with TRBD1. This CDR3 is 14 amino acids long. CDR1 MGHRA and CDR2 YSYEKL come from the germline V gene. V lost 0 bases to trimming and J lost 8 bases; unmatched junction nucleotides: 4. The CDR3 DNA reads TGCGCCAGCAGCCAAGAGACAGGGAGAAAGCCCCAGCATTTT. This sequence encodes CASSQETGRKPQHF.